The following is a T cell receptor (beta chain) sequence with its context. The data belong to a study of identical twins. Healthy Caucasians supplied all donations. Unique molecular identifiers were present on cDNA, and template switching added a universal primer site. TCRdb re-called the 5' RACE reads through MiXCR, storing one row per CDR3 protein. The sample includes 400,000 to 650,000 distinct CDR3 sequences, approximately 22% of them seen just once. These data were also reused for a study on T cells expressing NK-cell markers. That paper adds: What remained unclear was the HCMV specificity of expanded NKG2C+ T cell clones.

The sequenced sample consisted of CD4+ T cells sorted from blood. This TCR came from a woman aged 18-30 years in good health.

CDR3 amino acids: CASSLGGGRGNTIYF. CDR3 DNA sequence: TGTGCCAGCAGTTTAGGGGGCGGAAGGGGAAACACCATATATTTT. This sequence joins TRBV12-3 or TRBV12-4 and TRBJ1-3; possible D gene TRBD1, 5 bases. The CDR3 totals 15 residues. Trimming took off 1 base at V and 4 bases at J, with 11 bases between the two ends.